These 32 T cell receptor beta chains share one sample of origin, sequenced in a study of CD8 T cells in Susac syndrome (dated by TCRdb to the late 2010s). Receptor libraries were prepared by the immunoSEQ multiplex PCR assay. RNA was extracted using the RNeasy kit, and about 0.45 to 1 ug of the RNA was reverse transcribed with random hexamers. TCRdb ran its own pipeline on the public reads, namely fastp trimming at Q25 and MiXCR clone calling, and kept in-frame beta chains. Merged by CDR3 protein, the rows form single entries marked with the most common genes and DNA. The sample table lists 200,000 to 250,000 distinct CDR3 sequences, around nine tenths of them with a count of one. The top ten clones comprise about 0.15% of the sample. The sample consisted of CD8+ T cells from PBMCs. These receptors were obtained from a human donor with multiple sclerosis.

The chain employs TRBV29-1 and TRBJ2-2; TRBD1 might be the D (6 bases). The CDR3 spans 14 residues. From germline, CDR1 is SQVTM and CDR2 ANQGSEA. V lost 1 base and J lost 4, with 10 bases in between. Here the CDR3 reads CSVEVEGGTGELFF. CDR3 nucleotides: TGCAGCGTTGAAGTTGAAGGGGGCACCGGGGAGCTGTTTTTT.

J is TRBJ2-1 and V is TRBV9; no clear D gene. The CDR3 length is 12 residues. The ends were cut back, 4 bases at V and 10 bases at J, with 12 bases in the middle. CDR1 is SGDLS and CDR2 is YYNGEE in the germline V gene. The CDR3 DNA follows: TGTGCCAGCAGCCCTAAATCAGAAGAGCAGTTCTTC. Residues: CASSPKSEEQFF.

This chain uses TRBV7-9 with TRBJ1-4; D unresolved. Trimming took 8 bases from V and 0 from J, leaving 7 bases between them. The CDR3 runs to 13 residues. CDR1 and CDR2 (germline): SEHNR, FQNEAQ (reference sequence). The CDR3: CASEAPTNEKLFF. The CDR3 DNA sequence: TGTGCCAGCGAGGCACCAACTAATGAAAAACTGTTTTTT.

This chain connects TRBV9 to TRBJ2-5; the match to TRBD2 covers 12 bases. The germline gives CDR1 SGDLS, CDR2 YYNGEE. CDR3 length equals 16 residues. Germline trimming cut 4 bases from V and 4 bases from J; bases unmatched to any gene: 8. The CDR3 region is CASSTASGGARETQYF. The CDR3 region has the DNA TGTGCCAGCAGCACCGCTAGCGGGGGGGCCAGAGAGACCCAGTACTTC.

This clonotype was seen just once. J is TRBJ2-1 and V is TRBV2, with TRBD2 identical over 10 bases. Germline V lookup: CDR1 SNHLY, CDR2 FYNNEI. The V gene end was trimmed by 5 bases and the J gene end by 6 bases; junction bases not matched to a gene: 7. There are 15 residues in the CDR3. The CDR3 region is CASSPQRGGRNEQFF. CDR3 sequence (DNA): TGTGCCAGCAGTCCTCAGCGGGGGGGCCGCAATGAGCAGTTCTTC.

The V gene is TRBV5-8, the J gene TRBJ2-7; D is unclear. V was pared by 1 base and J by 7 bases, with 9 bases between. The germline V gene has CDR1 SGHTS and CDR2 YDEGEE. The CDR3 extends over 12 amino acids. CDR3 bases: TGTGCCAGCAGCTTGTATGGGCCAGAGCAGTACTTC. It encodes CASSLYGPEQYF.

The CDR3 region has the DNA TGTGCCAGCAGCTTAGTCCTAGCGGGAGTCGTCGAGCAGTACTTC. It translates to CASSLVLAGVVEQYF. The chain joins TRBV7-9 to TRBJ2-7; 10 bases align to TRBD2. This CDR3 spans 15 amino acids. Per germline, CDR1 SEHNR and CDR2 FQNEAQ (reference sequence). Trimming cost V 1 base and J 6 bases; bases outside gene matches: 6.

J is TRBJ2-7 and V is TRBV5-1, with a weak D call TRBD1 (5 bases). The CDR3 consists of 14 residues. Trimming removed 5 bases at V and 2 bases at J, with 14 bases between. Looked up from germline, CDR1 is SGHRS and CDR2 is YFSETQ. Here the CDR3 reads CASRSDSGPYEQYF. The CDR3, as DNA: TGCGCCAGCAGGTCTGACAGTGGTCCCTACGAGCAGTACTTC. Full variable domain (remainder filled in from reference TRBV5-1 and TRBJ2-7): KAGVTQTPRYLIKTRGQQVTLSCSPISGHRSVSWYQQTPGQGLQFLFEYFSETQRNKGNFPGRFSGRQFSNSRSEMNVSTLELGDSALYLCASRSDSGPYEQYFGPGTRLTVT.

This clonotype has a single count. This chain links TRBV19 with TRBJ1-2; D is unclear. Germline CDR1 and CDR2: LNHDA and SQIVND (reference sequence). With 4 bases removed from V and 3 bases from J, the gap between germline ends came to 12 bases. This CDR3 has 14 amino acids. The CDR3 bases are TGTGCCAGTAGTACCCTTGGGGATTACTATGGCTACACCTTC. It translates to CASSTLGDYYGYTF.

The CDR3 is CASSSTSAGRPNYGYTF. CDR3 bases: TGTGCCAGCAGCTCTACCTCGGCGGGCCGACCTAACTATGGCTACACCTTC. The rearrangement joins TRBV13 to TRBJ1-2, with no clear D. Germline V lookup: CDR1 PRHDT, CDR2 FYEKMQ (reference sequence). This CDR3 region has 17 residues. V was pared by 4 bases and J by 0 bases, with 18 bases between.

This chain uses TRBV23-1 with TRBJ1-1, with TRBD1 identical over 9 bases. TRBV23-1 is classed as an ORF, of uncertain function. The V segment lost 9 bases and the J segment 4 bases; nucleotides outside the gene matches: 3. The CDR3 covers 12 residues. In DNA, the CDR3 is TGCGCCAGGCCGGACAGGGGCACTGAAGCTTTCTTT. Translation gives CARPDRGTEAFF.

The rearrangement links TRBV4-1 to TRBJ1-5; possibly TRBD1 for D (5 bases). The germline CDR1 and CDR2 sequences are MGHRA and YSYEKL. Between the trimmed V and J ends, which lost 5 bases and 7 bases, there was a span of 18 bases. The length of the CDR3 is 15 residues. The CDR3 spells CASSDGAGTAQPQHF. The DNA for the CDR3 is TGCGCCAGCAGCGATGGGGCTGGGACGGCCCAGCCCCAGCATTTT.

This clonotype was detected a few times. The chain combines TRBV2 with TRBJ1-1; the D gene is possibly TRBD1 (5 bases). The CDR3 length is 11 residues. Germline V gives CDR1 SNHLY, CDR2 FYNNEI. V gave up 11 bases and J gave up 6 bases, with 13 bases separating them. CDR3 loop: CAQEGLPEAFF. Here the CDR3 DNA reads TGTGCCCAGGAGGGGCTCCCTGAAGCTTTCTTT.

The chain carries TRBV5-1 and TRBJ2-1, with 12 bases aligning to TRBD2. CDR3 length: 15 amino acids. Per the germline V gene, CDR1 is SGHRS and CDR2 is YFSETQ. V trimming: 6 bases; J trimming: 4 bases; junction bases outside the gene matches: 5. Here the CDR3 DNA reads TGCGCCAGCACCTCAGGACTAGCGGGGTACAATGAGCAGTTCTTC. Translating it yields CASTSGLAGYNEQFF.

In DNA form, the CDR3 reads TGTGCCAGCAGCTCTCACCTGACGACCGAGAAAAGAATTGCCGGGGAGCTGTTTTTT. It encodes CASSSHLTTEKRIAGELFF. The genes are TRBV7-6 and TRBJ2-2; D uncertain. This CDR3 spans 19 amino acids. V lost 4 bases to trimming and J lost 6 bases, with 27 bases between them. Germline lookup yields CDR1 SGHVS and CDR2 FNYEAQ.

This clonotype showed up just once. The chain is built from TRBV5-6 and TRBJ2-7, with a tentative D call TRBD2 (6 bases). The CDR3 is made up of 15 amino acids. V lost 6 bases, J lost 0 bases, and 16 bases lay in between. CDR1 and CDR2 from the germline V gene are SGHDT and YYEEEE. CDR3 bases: TGTGCCAGCAACCCCGGGGGAGTATCCTCCTACGAGCAGTACTTC. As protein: CASNPGGVSSYEQYF. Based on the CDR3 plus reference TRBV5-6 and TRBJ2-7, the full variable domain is DAGVTQSPTHLIKTRGQQVTLRCSPKSGHDTVSWYQQALGQGPQFIFQYYEEEERQRGNFPDRFSGHQFPNYSSELNVNALLLGDSALYLCASNPGGVSSYEQYFGPGTRLTVT.

The CDR3 bases are TGTGCCAGCAGCGTAGATCACGGGGAGCTGTTTTTT. It specifies CASSVDHGELFF. The chain recombines TRBV9 with TRBJ2-2; no clear D. V was cut by 0 bases and J by 7 bases, with 4 bases left in between. The CDR3 runs 12 residues. CDR1 and CDR2 from the germline V gene are SGDLS and YYNGEE.

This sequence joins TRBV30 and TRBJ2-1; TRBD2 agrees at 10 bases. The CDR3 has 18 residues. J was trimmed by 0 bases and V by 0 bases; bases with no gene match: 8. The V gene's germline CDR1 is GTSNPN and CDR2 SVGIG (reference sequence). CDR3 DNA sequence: TGTGCCTGGAGTGTCCCCAATAGCGGGGGGAGCTCCTACAATGAGCAGTTCTTC. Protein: CAWSVPNSGGSSYNEQFF.

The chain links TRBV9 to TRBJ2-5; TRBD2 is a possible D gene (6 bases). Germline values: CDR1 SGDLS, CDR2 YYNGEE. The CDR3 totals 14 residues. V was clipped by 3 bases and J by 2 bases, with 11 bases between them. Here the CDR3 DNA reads TGTGCCAGCAGCGCCACCGGGAGTCAAGAGACCCAGTACTTC. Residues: CASSATGSQETQYF. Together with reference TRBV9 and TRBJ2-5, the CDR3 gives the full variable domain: DSGVTQTPKHLITATGQRVTLRCSPRSGDLSVYWYQQSLDQGLQFLIQYYNGEERAKGNILERFSAQQFPDLHSELNLSSLELGDSALYFCASSATGSQETQYFGPGTRLLVL.

CDR3 sequence: CASSDGTTSNYGYTF. In DNA, the CDR3 is TGTGCCAGCAGTGACGGGACGACGTCAAACTATGGCTACACCTTC. V usage is TRBV2 and J usage is TRBJ1-2, with D possibly matching TRBD1 (5 bases). Germline lookup yields CDR1 SNHLY and CDR2 FYNNEI. V lost 3 bases and J lost 2, with 13 bases in between. CDR3 length: 15 amino acids.

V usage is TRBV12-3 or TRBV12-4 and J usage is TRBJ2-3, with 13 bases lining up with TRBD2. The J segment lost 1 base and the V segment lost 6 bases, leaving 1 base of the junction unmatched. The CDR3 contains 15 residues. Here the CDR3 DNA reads TGTGCCAGCAGCGGGACTAGCGGGGGCACAGATACGCAGTATTTT. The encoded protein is CASSGTSGGTDTQYF.

The CDR3 bases are TGTGCCAGCTCCGGAGAGGATGGTAGAAAAGGCTACACCTTC. Translation gives CASSGEDGRKGYTF. V gene TRBV6-5 combines with J gene TRBJ1-2; D gene ambiguous. Per the germline V gene, CDR1 is MNHEY and CDR2 is SVGAGI. The CDR3 covers 14 residues. Trimming removed 8 bases from V and 8 bases from J, with 21 bases in between.

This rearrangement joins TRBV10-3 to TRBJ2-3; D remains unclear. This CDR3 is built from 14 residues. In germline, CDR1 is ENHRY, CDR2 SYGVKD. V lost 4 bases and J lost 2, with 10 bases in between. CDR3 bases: TGTGCCATCAGTGCCGGAAGCCTCACAGATACGCAGTATTTT. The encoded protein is CAISAGSLTDTQYF.

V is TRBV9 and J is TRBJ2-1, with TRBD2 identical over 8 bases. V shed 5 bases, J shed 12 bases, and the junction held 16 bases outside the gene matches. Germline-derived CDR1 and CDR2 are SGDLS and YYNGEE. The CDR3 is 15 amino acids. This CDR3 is CASSYTSGGRRGQFF. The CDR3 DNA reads TGTGCCAGCAGTTATACTAGCGGAGGCCGACGTGGGCAGTTCTTC.

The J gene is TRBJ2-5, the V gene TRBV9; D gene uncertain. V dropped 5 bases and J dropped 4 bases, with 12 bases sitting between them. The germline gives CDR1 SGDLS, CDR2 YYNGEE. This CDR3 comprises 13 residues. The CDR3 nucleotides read TGTGCCAGCAGTGCCGGGTGGGGAGAGACCCAGTACTTC. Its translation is CASSAGWGETQYF.

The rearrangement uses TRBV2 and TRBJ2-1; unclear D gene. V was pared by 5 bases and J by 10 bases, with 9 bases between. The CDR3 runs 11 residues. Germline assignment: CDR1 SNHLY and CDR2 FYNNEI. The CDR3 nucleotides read TGTGCCAGCAGTCACCCGAAAGAGCAGTTCTTC. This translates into CASSHPKEQFF.

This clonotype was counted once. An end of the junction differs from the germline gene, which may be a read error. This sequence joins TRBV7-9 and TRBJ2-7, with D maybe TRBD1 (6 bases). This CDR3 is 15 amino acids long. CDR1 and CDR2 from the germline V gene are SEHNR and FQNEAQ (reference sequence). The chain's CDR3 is CASSLPQGTPEGSNF. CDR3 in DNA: TGTGCCAGCAGCTTACCTCAAGGGACACCCGAGGGGTCGAACTTC.

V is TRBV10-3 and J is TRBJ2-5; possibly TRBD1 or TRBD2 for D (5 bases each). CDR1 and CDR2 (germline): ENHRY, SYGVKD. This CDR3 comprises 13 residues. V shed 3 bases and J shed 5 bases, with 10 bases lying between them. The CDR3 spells CAISDSEGETQYF. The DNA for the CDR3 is TGTGCCATCAGTGACTCCGAGGGGGAGACCCAGTACTTC.

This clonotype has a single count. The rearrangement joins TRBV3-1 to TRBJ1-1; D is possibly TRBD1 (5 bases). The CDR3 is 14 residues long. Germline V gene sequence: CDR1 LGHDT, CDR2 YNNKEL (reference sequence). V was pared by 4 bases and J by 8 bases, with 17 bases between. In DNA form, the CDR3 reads TGTGCCAGCAGCCCGCGTTTGGGGGTCGGGGAAGCTTTCTTT. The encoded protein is CASSPRLGVGEAFF.

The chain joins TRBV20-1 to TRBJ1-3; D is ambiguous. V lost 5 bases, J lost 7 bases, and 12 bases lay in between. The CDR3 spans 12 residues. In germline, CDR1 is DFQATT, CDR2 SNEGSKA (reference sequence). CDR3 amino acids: CSAVDLGNTIYF. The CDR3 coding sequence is TGCAGTGCTGTGGACCTAGGGAACACCATATATTTT.

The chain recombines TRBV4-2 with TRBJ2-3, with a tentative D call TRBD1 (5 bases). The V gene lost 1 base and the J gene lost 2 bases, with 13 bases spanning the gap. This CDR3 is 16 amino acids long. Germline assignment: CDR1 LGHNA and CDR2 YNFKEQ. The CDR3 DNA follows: TGTGCCAGCAGCCAAGTTGGTGGGGCGTTCACAGATACGCAGTATTTT. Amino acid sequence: CASSQVGGAFTDTQYF.

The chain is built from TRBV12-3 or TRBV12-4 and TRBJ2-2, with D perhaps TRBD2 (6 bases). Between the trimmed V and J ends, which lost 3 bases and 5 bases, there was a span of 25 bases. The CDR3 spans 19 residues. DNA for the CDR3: TGTGCCAGCAGTTTGGGACTTGGGGCCTCCGTCGGACCTACCGGGGAGCTGTTTTTT. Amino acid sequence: CASSLGLGASVGPTGELFF.